The 10 T cell receptor beta chains in this list originate from one sample, sequenced in a study of blood T cell repertoires in COVID-19. Produced via immunoSEQ multiplex PCR; TCRdb's table is partial and in-frame only. The sample records approximately 250,000 clones, about 85% being singletons. The sample was peripheral blood. The receptors derive from a man aged 55 to 70 with acute or convalescent COVID-19.

This chain joins TRBV5-1 and TRBJ2-7, with 7 bases matching TRBD1. V was pared by 4 bases and J by 3 bases, with 4 bases of the junction left unmatched. The CDR3 has 13 amino acids. The germline V gene has CDR1 SGHRS and CDR2 YFSETQ. CDR3 sequence reads: CASSAGQVYEQYF. For the CDR3, the DNA is TGCGCCAGCAGCGCAGGACAGGTCTACGAGCAGTACTTC.

The chain couples TRBV5-1 to TRBJ2-5, with 8 bases that match TRBD2. Losses at the gene ends were 1 base for V and 1 base for J; bases not matched to a gene: 9. Per the germline V gene, CDR1 is SGHRS and CDR2 is YFSETQ. The CDR3 runs to 17 residues. The CDR3 DNA follows: TGCGCCAGCAGCTTGCGGCGGGGGGCTTTCACCCAAGAGACCCAGTACTTC. Protein: CASSLRRGAFTQETQYF.

The gene calls are TRBV9 and TRBJ1-5, with TRBD1 identical over 7 bases. The CDR3 covers 14 residues. Germline V lookup: CDR1 SGDLS, CDR2 YYNGEE. V dropped 4 bases and J dropped 2; count of bases not matched to a gene: 3. The DNA of the CDR3 is TGTGCCAGCAGCCCTACAGGGGGCAATCAGCCCCAGCATTTT. This translates into CASSPTGGNQPQHF.

This clone showed up just a few times. This chain connects TRBV2 to TRBJ2-7; a weak D match, TRBD2 (6 bases). The CDR3 sequence is 12 residues long. In germline, CDR1 is SNHLY, CDR2 FYNNEI. Trimming removed 8 bases at V and 1 base at J, with 9 bases between. CDR3 nucleotide sequence: TGTGCCAGCCGGAGGGAATCCTACGAGCAGTACTTC. Protein: CASRRESYEQYF.

This clone was seen more than once but under ten times. The V and J genes are TRBV10-3 and TRBJ2-3, with D perhaps matching TRBD2 (7 bases). Trimming stripped 8 bases from V and 0 bases from J, with 9 bases between. Germline values: CDR1 ENHRY, CDR2 SYGVKD. The CDR3 is 13 residues long. CDR3 in DNA: TGTGCCATCGGGGGGGCTAGCACAGATACGCAGTATTTT. Protein product: CAIGGASTDTQYF.

The chain has TRBV10-3 and TRBJ1-2; 8 bases match TRBD1. J was trimmed by 4 bases and V by 7 bases; bases with no gene match: 8. The CDR3 totals 14 residues. Germline CDR1 and CDR2: ENHRY and SYGVKD. Written as DNA, the CDR3 is TGTGCCATCACCAGGACAGGGAGTAGCTATGGCTACACCTTC. Residues: CAITRTGSSYGYTF.

The gene calls are TRBV14 and TRBJ2-5; D is uncertain. From germline, CDR1 is SGHDN and CDR2 FVKESK. Trimming took 1 base from V and 5 from J, leaving 11 bases between them. This CDR3 spans 14 amino acids. This CDR3 is CASSQVQVRETQYF. CDR3 sequence (DNA): TGTGCCAGCAGCCAAGTTCAGGTCCGGGAGACCCAGTACTTC.

The V and J genes are TRBV28 and TRBJ2-6, with 7 positions matching TRBD1. CDR3 length: 15 amino acids. The germline gives CDR1 MDHEN, CDR2 SYDVKM. The V and J ends lost 8 bases and 0 bases, in that order; junction bases with no gene match: 4. The DNA of the CDR3 is TGTGCCAGCTGGGACAGCAGCTCTGGGGCCAACGTCCTGACTTTC. This codes for CASWDSSSGANVLTF.

The chain employs TRBV30 and TRBJ2-2; D gene uncertain. Germline V gene sequence: CDR1 GTSNPN, CDR2 SVGIG (reference sequence). V was cut by 4 bases and J by 0 bases, with 9 bases left in between. This CDR3 has 14 amino acids. The CDR3 protein is CAWNPNTNTGELFF. For the CDR3, the DNA is TGTGCCTGGAATCCCAACACGAACACCGGGGAGCTGTTTTTT.

The J gene is TRBJ2-3, the V gene TRBV7-9; D call uncertain. V was trimmed by 1 base and J by 10 bases, leaving 6 bases between them. The V gene's germline CDR1 is SEHNR and CDR2 FQNEAQ (reference sequence). The CDR3 is made up of 11 amino acids. The CDR3 reads CASSLGAPQYF. In DNA, the CDR3 is TGTGCCAGCAGCTTAGGGGCGCCGCAGTATTTT.